This is a list of T cell receptor beta chains from one sample in a study of blood T cell repertoires in COVID-19. The protocol was immunoSEQ multiplex PCR, while the TCRdb copy is restricted to in-frame clones and leaves out a portion. The repertoire consists of around 160,000 clones, with roughly 88% occurring once and the leading ten covering 1.2%. Sequencing used PBMCs or T cells enriched from blood (not recorded which). The receptor source for this set is a woman aged 25 to 39 with acute COVID-19. Each CDR3 is given with its conserved first and last residue. A row's size may be missing; if present it is once, few, many or a size class.

j_call v_call clone_size cdr3_aa
TRBJ2-7 TRBV28 once CASSRGYEQYF
TRBJ2-7 TRBV28 . CASSRLGLPYEQYF
TRBJ1-1 TRBV12-3/TRBV12-4 . CASSPQGNTEAFF
TRBJ2-2 TRBV2 . CASSGSQGETGELFF
TRBJ1-5 TRBV4-1 . CASSQGQGKAMGQPQHF
TRBJ2-1 TRBV24-1 once CATSDLTGTGAWEQFF
TRBJ2-3 TRBV10-3 . CAISEEGVVDTQYF
TRBJ1-1 TRBV6-2/TRBV6-3 . CASSYFTENTEAFF
TRBJ2-1 TRBV6-5 . CASSYSRGLGNEQFF
TRBJ2-1 TRBV24-1 . CATSDAGVRNEQFF